Here is one T cell receptor beta chain with its context. The antigen remains unidentified. Clones were sequenced by immunoSEQ multiplex PCR, and TCRdb holds only the in-frame ones, with some missing. The profile covers roughly 120,000 clones, with 88% appearing a single time and roughly a sixth taken by the ten largest. The CDR3 is 16 amino acids. V lost 4 bases and J 4 bases, leaving 16 bases between the germline ends. Germline-derived CDR1 and CDR2 are KGHDR and SFDVKD. The data originate from a study of T cell responses to AZD1222 COVID-19 vaccine. Overall study results and limits: The reported proportion of spike-specific TCRs targeting unmutated variant regions was nearly half. Among AZD1222 vaccinees, only five or six were seropositive at baseline.

V is TRBV24-1 and J is TRBJ2-1; maybe TRBD2 (6 bases). This specimen consisted of peripheral blood, obtained on day 0 of MenACWY control vaccination. The sequence came from an adult in good health. The CDR3 DNA is TGTGCCACCAGTGACCCCCCTACGGGAGCGTACAATGAGCAGTTCTTC. Residues: CATSDPPTGAYNEQFF.